Detailed here is one T cell receptor (beta chain). The naive CD8 population came from CD45RO-negative cells selected for CCR7, without terminally differentiated effector memory CD45RA+ cells. This entry comes from a study of shared clonotypes between healthy human individuals. The J segment lost 1 base and the V segment lost 2 bases, leaving 5 bases of the junction unmatched. This CDR3 has 17 residues. The germline V gene encodes CDR1 KGHSH and CDR2 LQKENI. The table came from immunoSEQ multiplex PCR; TCRdb's copy has only in-frame clones and leaves some out. Of under 1 million clones in the sample, about 96% were seen once.

The sample taken for sequencing was naive CD8+ T cells sorted from blood. This TCR derives from a young man in good health. J is TRBJ1-5 and V is TRBV18; 10 bases are shared with TRBD1. In nucleotides, the CDR3 is TGTGCCAGCTCACCAAAGACAGGGGGCCCGAGCAATCAGCCCCAGCATTTT. Amino acids: CASSPKTGGPSNQPQHF.